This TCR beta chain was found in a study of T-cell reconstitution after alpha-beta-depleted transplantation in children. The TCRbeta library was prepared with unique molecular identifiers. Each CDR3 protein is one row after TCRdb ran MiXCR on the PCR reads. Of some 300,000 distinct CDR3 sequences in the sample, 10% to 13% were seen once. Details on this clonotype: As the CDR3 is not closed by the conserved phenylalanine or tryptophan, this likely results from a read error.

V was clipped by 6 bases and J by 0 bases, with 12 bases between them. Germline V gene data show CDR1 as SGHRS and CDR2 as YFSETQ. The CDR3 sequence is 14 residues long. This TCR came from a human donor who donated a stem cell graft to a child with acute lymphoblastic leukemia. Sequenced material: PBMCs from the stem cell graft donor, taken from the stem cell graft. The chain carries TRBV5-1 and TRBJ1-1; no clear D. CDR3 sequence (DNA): TGCGCCAGCATAGGGCCGGAGATGAACACTGAAGCTTTCTTG. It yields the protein CASIGPEMNTEAFL.